The source of this T cell receptor beta chain is a study of blood T cell repertoires in COVID-19. On the study more broadly: Samples representing acute and convalescent COVID-19 were sourced from the United States, Italy and Spain. PBMCs, B-cell-depleted T cells, or T cells were the source of the cDNA or gDNA that made up the material.

Clones were sequenced by immunoSEQ multiplex PCR, and TCRdb holds only the in-frame ones, with some missing. The data contain fewer than 350,000 clones, about 88% of them singletons. This clone turned up a few times. Participants in the exposed group had met a COVID-19 case in the 2 weeks before joining the study. The CDR3 is 13 amino acids. V was pared by 7 bases and J by 6 bases, with 13 bases between. This sequence originates from a woman in her 30s who had been exposed to COVID-19. The rearrangement links TRBV12-3 or TRBV12-4 to TRBJ1-5; tentative D call: TRBD1 (6 bases). Sequenced sample: PBMCs or T cells enriched from blood (not recorded which). Here the CDR3 DNA reads TGTGCCAGCAATCAGGGGTCAACTCAGCCCCAGCATTTT. Protein sequence: CASNQGSTQPQHF.